Listed below are T cell receptor beta chains from one sample, sequenced in a study of metastatic and nonmetastatic thyroid tumors. TCRdb recomputed clones from the PCR reads via MiXCR. In the table there are 20,000 to 25,000 clones, 15% to 19% of which are singletons. The sample taken for sequencing was blood. These TCRs come from a female donor with papillary thyroid cancer or a benign thyroid nodule (not recorded which). Some clones in this sample may be carry-over from other donors' samples. The CDR3 runs from the conserved cysteine through the conserved F or W. The size of a clone is reported for some rows only, either as once, few or many, or as a class for expanded clones.

medium-sized,TRBV20-1,CSARDAGTGRATNEKLFF
many,TRBV19,CASYDPGYYEKLFF
many,TRBV19,CASSSAGASYEQYF
many,TRBV5-1,CASSPTTGISYNEQFF
many,TRBV28,CASSFAGLAGGPRHLREQYF
many,TRBV19,CASSPRLGEQFF
medium-sized,TRBV4-2,CASSRDPGGGYEQYF
many,TRBV6-4,CASRESTVTGELFF
.,TRBV11-2,CASSLGSSAYEQYF
medium-sized,TRBV6-1,CASSEAPRGSETQYF
many,TRBV19,CASSITVQPRETQYF
many,TRBV3-1,CASSTLGELFF
many,TRBV4-1,CASSQVGGGGEQFF
many,TRBV19,CASIPRGGGSYGYTF
many,TRBV27,CASNTGPGELFF
.,TRBV7-3,CASSPGRDTDTQYF
many,TRBV20-1,CSARAGQLGEQYF
.,TRBV3-1,CASSPPTSGATTYEQYF
many,TRBV28,CATQPPGQHNQPQHF
.,TRBV20-1,CSARMTGARGRGYGYTF
.,TRBV24-1,CATSAPGQGGYGYTF
.,TRBV11-2,CASSLLAGGYNEQFF
.,TRBV27,CASSLGFGYEQYF
few,TRBV6-5,CASSWAGTGRSYEQYF
many,TRBV10-3,CAISNPSDRNSPLHF
many,TRBV6-5,CASSYSRGTFYGYTF
.,TRBV2,CASSPSPAGRYEQYF
many,TRBV28,CASSLVGVVPPDTQYF
many,TRBV7-2,CASSFTPTSGSGTGELFF
few,TRBV19,CASKGTKTNEKLFF
many,TRBV19,CASSNGVGRQETQYF
many,TRBV18,CASSPTSGSTDTQYF
many,TRBV12-3/TRBV12-4,CASRGRLGDTGELFF
many,TRBV2,CASSEAPRGTYEQYF
.,TRBV10-1,CASSESKMGGIGGYTF
many,TRBV20-1,CSATPPPGETQYF
.,TRBV20-1,CSARYRVYNEQFF
.,TRBV5-1,CASSHGTGGRNTIYF
many,TRBV20-1,CSARESPGHSYEQYF
many,TRBV20-1,CSASRTSLSEQYF
many,TRBV7-8,CASGRGQQETQYF
many,TRBV7-2,CASSTGRINQPQHF
many,TRBV11-2,CASSITRAYGYTF
many,TRBV6-1,CASSELSGPTYEQYF
.,TRBV9,CASSASGQMSGELFF
many,TRBV5-1,CASSELGTGSSPLHF
many,TRBV7-6,CASSPHPRTARGYEQYF